This entry concerns a single T cell receptor beta chain. Its antigen is currently unknown. This record belongs to a study of lymphopenia after photon versus proton radiotherapy. This CDR3 is built from 14 residues. V was trimmed by 5 bases and J by 4 bases, leaving 14 bases between them. Per the germline V gene, CDR1 is KGHSH and CDR2 is LQKENI. Sequencing was performed with immunoSEQ multiplex PCR; in TCRdb, only in-frame clones are kept and a portion is missing. The table lists about 39,000 clones, roughly 90% of them singletons. General study findings and limits: Oligoclonal CD8+ Temra expansion after nadir drove photon patients' diversity drop.

The receptor comes from a man aged 55 to 70 with cholangiocarcinoma. The genes are TRBV18 and TRBJ2-5; a possible D gene is TRBD1 (5 bases). The material sequenced was peripheral blood, taken from a patient treated with photon-based radiotherapy. DNA of the CDR3: TGTGCCAGCTCAGTCCCAGGGCTCGGAGAGACCCAGTACTTC. Its translation is CASSVPGLGETQYF.